Shown below are 19 T cell receptor beta chains from a single sample sequenced in a study of blood T cells in healthy people across ages. Primed by a sample-barcoded 5' primer and a J-beta primer mix, a second PCR proceeded for 7 to 11 cycles. TCRdb reprocessed the 5' RACE reads with MiXCR, giving one entry per CDR3 protein. The sample lists over 450,000 distinct CDR3 sequences; around 24% were seen once. This sample also belongs to another study, concerning T cells of mothers and their children.

Sample: blood. The origin of the receptors is a boy aged 5-17 years in good health.

The gene calls are TRBV3-1 and TRBJ2-5; 12 nucleotides align to TRBD2. V shed 0 bases, J shed 7 bases, and the junction held 12 bases outside the gene matches. The CDR3 contains 18 residues. CDR1 is LGHDT and CDR2 is YNNKEL in the germline V gene (reference sequence). CDR3 protein: CASSQDWTSGNLRRTQYF. In nucleotides, the CDR3 is TGTGCCAGCAGCCAAGATTGGACTAGCGGGAACCTAAGACGGACCCAGTACTTC.

This clonotype was detected only a few times. The V and J genes are TRBV29-1 and TRBJ2-3; D is unclear. V lost 5 bases to trimming and J lost 2 bases, with 8 bases between them. Germline loops: CDR1 SQVTM, CDR2 ANQGSEA. The CDR3 is 12 residues long. The CDR3 nucleotides are TGCAGCGTTCTGGGCAACACAGATACGCAGTATTTT. This codes for CSVLGNTDTQYF.

A single count supports this clonotype. The chain links TRBV7-9 to TRBJ1-4, with unresolved D. Trimming took 5 bases from V and 4 from J, leaving 11 bases between them. From germline, CDR1 is SEHNR and CDR2 FQNEAQ (reference sequence). This CDR3 region has 14 residues. The CDR3 loop reads CASSPRRNNEKLFF. CDR3 nucleotides: TGTGCCAGCAGCCCTAGAAGGAATAATGAAAAACTGTTTTTT.

The table lists this clonotype with a few counts. The chain joins TRBV2 to TRBJ2-5; D is perhaps TRBD1 (5 bases). Trimming cost V 6 bases and J 11 bases, with 16 bases left between them. Germline CDR1 SNHLY, CDR2 FYNNEI. This CDR3 has 12 amino acids. The CDR3 region is CASRDPGIVQYF. DNA of the CDR3: TGTGCCAGCAGGGATCCAGGGATTGTGCAGTACTTC.

The chain employs TRBV24-1 and TRBJ2-5, with D possibly TRBD2 on 6 matching bases. Germline V gene lookup returns CDR1 KGHDR and CDR2 SFDVKD. The V gene lost 3 bases and the J gene lost 4 bases, with 20 bases spanning the gap. CDR3 length: 17 residues. The CDR3 is CATSDPRNVGGRETQYF. As DNA, the CDR3 is TGTGCCACCAGTGATCCAAGGAACGTCGGGGGTCGAGAGACCCAGTACTTC.

This clonotype has a handful of counts. The chain joins TRBV28 to TRBJ1-2, with D uncertain. Germline V gene data show CDR1 as MDHEN and CDR2 as SYDVKM. The CDR3 has 12 amino acids. The V and J ends lost 6 bases and 6 bases respectively, with 11 bases between them. CDR3 region: CASRIGGNGYTF. The CDR3 DNA reads as TGTGCCAGCAGGATTGGAGGGAATGGCTACACCTTC.

The chain recombines TRBV27 with TRBJ2-5; perhaps TRBD1 as D (5 bases). The closer fit of TRBJ2-1 to the DNA end suggests the J call may be wrong. The germline gives CDR1 MNHEY, CDR2 SMNVEV (reference sequence). This CDR3 region has 16 residues. The CDR3 sequence is CASSLLVTDLSDEQFF. DNA for the CDR3: TGTGCCAGCAGTTTACTAGTGACAGATTTAAGCGATGAGCAGTTCTTC.

The gene calls are TRBV2 and TRBJ2-7; tentatively, D is TRBD1 (5 bases). V was clipped by 8 bases and J by 3 bases, with 11 bases between them. This CDR3 has 12 residues. The germline V gene has CDR1 SNHLY and CDR2 FYNNEI. Here the CDR3 reads CASGQSFYEQYF. CDR3 coding DNA: TGTGCCAGCGGACAATCTTTCTACGAGCAGTACTTC. Full variable domain (rest looked up from reference TRBV2 and TRBJ2-7): EPEVTQTPSHQVTQMGQEVILRCVPISNHLYFYWYRQILGQKVEFLVSFYNNEISEKSEIFDDQFSVERPDGSNFTLKIRSTKLEDSAMYFCASGQSFYEQYFGPGTRLTVT.

This clonotype came up many times. The chain carries TRBV28 and TRBJ2-7, with 8 bases lining up with TRBD1. Germline assignment: CDR1 MDHEN and CDR2 SYDVKM. The CDR3 contains 14 residues. V dropped 5 bases and J dropped 2; count of bases not matched to a gene: 5. The CDR3 reads CASSPDRGTYEQYF. CDR3 bases: TGTGCCAGCAGTCCAGACAGGGGCACCTACGAGCAGTACTTC.

This clonotype was seen more than once but under ten times. The chain carries TRBV29-1 and TRBJ2-1; D not certain. Germline CDR1 SQVTM, CDR2 ANQGSEA. The CDR3 runs to 10 residues. Deletions cut 7 bases from V and 8 bases from J, with 9 bases between. The CDR3 DNA follows: TGCAGCGCTTCTCTCTATGAGCAGTTCTTC. This sequence encodes CSASLYEQFF.

Points on this clonotype: The missing conserved phenylalanine or tryptophan at the end of this CDR3 makes a read error likely. The CDR3: CASSQEKAPCATNEKLFC. The CDR3 nucleotides are TGTGCCAGCAGCCAAGAGAAGGCCCCGTGTGCAACTAATGAAAAACTGTTTTGT. This sequence joins TRBV14 and TRBJ1-4, with D uncertain. The V end lost 0 bases, the J end lost 0 bases, and 14 bases lay between the germline ends. Germline CDR1 reads SGHDN; CDR2 reads FVKESK. The CDR3 totals 18 residues.

Many counts were recorded for this clonotype. The chain has TRBV20-1 and TRBJ1-2; 7 positions match TRBD1. Looked up from germline, CDR1 is DFQATT and CDR2 is SNEGSKA (reference sequence). CDR3 length: 11 amino acids. Trimming took 3 bases from V and 10 from J; bases not matched to a gene: 5. The CDR3 is CSASQGGDYTF. The CDR3 bases are TGCAGTGCTAGCCAAGGGGGCGACTACACCTTC.

In its sample, this clonotype was seen once. The chain is built from TRBV7-8 and TRBJ2-5; TRBD1 is a possible D gene (5 bases). The CDR3 is 14 residues long. CDR1 and CDR2 from the germline V gene are SGHVS and FQNEAQ. V was cut by 3 bases and J by 4 bases, with 12 bases left in between. In DNA form, the CDR3 reads TGTGCCAGCAGCTTGACAGCCAGGGCAGAGACCCAGTACTTC. It yields the protein CASSLTARAETQYF. The full variable domain, rest sourced from reference TRBV7-8 and TRBJ2-5, is GAGVSQSPRYKVAKRGQDVALRCDPISGHVSLFWYQQALGQGPEFLTYFQNEAQLDKSGLPSDRFFAERPEGSVSTLKIQRTQQEDSAVYLCASSLTARAETQYFGPGTRLLVL.

This clonotype was detected only a few times. The chain recombines TRBV9 with TRBJ2-3; 9 bases are a match to TRBD1. Trimming removed 0 bases from V and 1 base from J; junction bases left unmatched: 9. Germline V CDR1 and CDR2: SGDLS, YYNGEE. The CDR3 loop spans 18 amino acids. The CDR3, as DNA: TGTGCCAGCAGCGTAGCTATTGTTCGGACAGGGGGCACAGATACGCAGTATTTT. It specifies CASSVAIVRTGGTDTQYF.

The rearrangement uses TRBV7-8 and TRBJ2-5; tentatively, D is TRBD2 (6 bases). Germline values: CDR1 SGHVS, CDR2 FQNEAQ. V was trimmed by 6 bases and J by 5 bases, leaving 19 bases between them. The CDR3 totals 15 residues. CDR3 region: CASSFLGGMGETQYF. CDR3 sequence (DNA): TGTGCCAGCAGTTTCCTCGGGGGTATGGGGGAGACCCAGTACTTC.

In regard to this clonotype: This likely comes from a read error, as the CDR3 has no conserved phenylalanine or tryptophan at its end. The V call is TRBV28, the J call TRBJ2-4; weak D call: TRBD2 (6 bases). Deletions cut 3 bases from V and 2 bases from J, with 8 bases between. Germline CDR1 and CDR2: MDHEN and SYDVKM. The CDR3 runs 14 residues. CDR3 coding DNA: TGTGCCAGCAGTTTTCGGGAGTCCAAAAACATTCAGTACTCC. Amino acids: CASSFRESKNIQYS.

This clonotype was observed a few times. The gene calls are TRBV7-3 and TRBJ2-3; 8 bases align to TRBD2. Germline CDR1 and CDR2: SGHTA and FQGTGA. The ends lost 8 bases at V and 1 base at J; junction bases unmatched: 14. The CDR3 is 17 amino acids. CDR3 sequence (DNA): TGTGCCAGCGGCCGGAGCGGGAGCCACAGGGGCACAGATACGCAGTATTTT. Translating gives CASGRSGSHRGTDTQYF.

The DNA of the CDR3 is TGCGCCAGCAGCCAAGATCGTGGGGCCACAGGGAGCTCCTACAATGAGCAGTTCTTC. This translates into CASSQDRGATGSSYNEQFF. The chain uses TRBV4-3 and TRBJ2-1; D is possibly TRBD1 (6 bases). Per germline, CDR1 LGHNA and CDR2 YSLEER. The V gene lost 0 bases and the J gene lost 0 bases, with 18 bases spanning the gap. The CDR3 has 19 residues.

V and J are TRBV6-5 and TRBJ2-3; possible D gene TRBD2, 6 bases. The CDR3 loop spans 14 amino acids. From germline, CDR1 is MNHEY and CDR2 SVGAGI. V was trimmed by 4 bases and J by 4 bases, leaving 12 bases between them. CDR3 DNA sequence: TGTGCCAGCAGTTCCACAACTAGCTCAGATACGCAGTATTTT. As protein: CASSSTTSSDTQYF.